The T cell receptor beta chain described here comes from a study of vaccination effects on CD4 cells after COVID-19. A word on this clone: Its target is unknown.

The data were produced by immunoSEQ multiplex PCR, yet TCRdb's version contains in-frame clones alone and is incomplete. This table holds tens of thousands of clones, 74% found once. Broader study findings: Nearly all vaccine-induced clones in healthy recipients recognized only SARS-CoV-2.

The ViraFEST assay expanded antigen-specific CD4+ T cells with viral peptide pools before sequencing. On roughly day 10 of culture, CD4+ T cells were separated out. Two doses of BNT162b2 or mRNA-1273 vaccine were administered to participants. A few million PBMC were seeded per well and grown in the presence of about 9.6 IU/ml IL-2 and roughly 9.9 ug/ml peptides. Replacing half the medium with IL-2 medium was done on days 3 and 7. This CDR3 has 15 residues. V lost 5 bases and J 0 bases, leaving 11 bases between the germline ends. Germline V gene lookup returns CDR1 SGHAT and CDR2 FQNNGV. The origin of this receptor is a human donor who received a COVID-19 vaccine. The sequencing used CD4+ T cells from PBMCs cultured with HCoV-229E spike peptides, collected after COVID-19 vaccination. The rearrangement joins TRBV11-2 to TRBJ2-1, with D perhaps TRBD1 (6 bases). The CDR3 region has the DNA TGTGCCAGCAGCACTACAGGGATCTCCTACAATGAGCAGTTCTTC. This encodes CASSTTGISYNEQFF.